These 2 T cell receptor beta chains were all obtained from the same sample, sequenced in a study of blood T cell repertoires in COVID-19. Profiling relied on immunoSEQ multiplex PCR, and the TCRdb table lists in-frame clones only, not all of them. This sample yields hundreds of thousands of clones, of which more than 75% are seen a single time; roughly 2.1% belongs to the top ten. Sequenced sample: peripheral blood. All receptors come from a woman aged 55 to 70 with COVID-19, enrolled during active disease.

This chain joins TRBV7-7 and TRBJ2-3; 9 bases match TRBD2. The germline gives CDR1 SSHAT, CDR2 FNYEAQ (reference sequence). Unmatched junction bases numbered 8, after V lost 10 bases and J lost 6 bases. The CDR3 spans 13 residues. The CDR3: CAIGTSIQDTQYF. As DNA, the CDR3 is TGTGCCATCGGGACTAGCATTCAGGATACGCAGTATTTT.

This chain links TRBV5-6 with TRBJ2-1, with a tentative D call TRBD1 (6 bases). CDR1 is SGHDT, CDR2 YYEEEE, per germline. V lost 0 bases to trimming and J lost 2 bases, with 12 bases between them. This CDR3 comprises 16 residues. The DNA for the CDR3 is TGTGCCAGCAGCTTGGATTTGGGGGCTACCTACAATGAGCAGTTCTTC. It codes for CASSLDLGATYNEQFF.